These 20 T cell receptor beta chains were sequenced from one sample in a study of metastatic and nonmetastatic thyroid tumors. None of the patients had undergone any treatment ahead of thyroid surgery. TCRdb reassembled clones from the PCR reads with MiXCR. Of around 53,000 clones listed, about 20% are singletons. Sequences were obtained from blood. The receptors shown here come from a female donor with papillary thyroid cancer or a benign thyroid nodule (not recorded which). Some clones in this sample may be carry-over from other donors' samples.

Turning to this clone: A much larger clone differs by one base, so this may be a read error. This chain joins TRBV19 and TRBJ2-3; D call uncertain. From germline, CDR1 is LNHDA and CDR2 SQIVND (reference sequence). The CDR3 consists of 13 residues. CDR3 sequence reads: CVSSIPSTDTQYF. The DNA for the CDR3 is TGTGTCAGTAGTATACCTAGCACAGATACGCAGTATTTT.

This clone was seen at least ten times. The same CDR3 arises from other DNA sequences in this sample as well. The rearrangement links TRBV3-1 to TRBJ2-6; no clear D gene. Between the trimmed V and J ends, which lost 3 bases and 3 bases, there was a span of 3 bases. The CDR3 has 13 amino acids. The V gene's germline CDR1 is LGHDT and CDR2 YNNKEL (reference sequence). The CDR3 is CASSQGGANVLTF. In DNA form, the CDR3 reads TGTGCCAGCAGCCAGGGTGGGGCCAACGTCCTGACTTTC.

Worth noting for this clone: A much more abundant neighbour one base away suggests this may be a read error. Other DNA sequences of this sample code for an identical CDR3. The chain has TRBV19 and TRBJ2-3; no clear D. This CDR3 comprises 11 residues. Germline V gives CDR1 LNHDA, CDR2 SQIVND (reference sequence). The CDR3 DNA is TGTGCCAGTTCCCGAGGAGATACGCAGTACTTT. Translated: CASSRGDTQYF.

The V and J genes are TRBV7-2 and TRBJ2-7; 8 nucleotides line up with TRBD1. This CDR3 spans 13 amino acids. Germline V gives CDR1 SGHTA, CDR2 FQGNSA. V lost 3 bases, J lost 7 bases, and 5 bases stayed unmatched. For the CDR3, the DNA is TGTGCCAGCAGCTTTGGACAGGGCGGAGAGCAGTACTTC. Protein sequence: CASSFGQGGEQYF.

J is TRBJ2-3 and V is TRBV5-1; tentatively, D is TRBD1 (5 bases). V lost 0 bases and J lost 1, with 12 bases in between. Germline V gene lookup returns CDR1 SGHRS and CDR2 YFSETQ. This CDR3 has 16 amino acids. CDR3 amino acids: CASSLARDSGTDTQYF. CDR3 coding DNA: TGCGCCAGCAGCTTGGCCCGCGACAGCGGCACAGATACGCAGTATTTT.

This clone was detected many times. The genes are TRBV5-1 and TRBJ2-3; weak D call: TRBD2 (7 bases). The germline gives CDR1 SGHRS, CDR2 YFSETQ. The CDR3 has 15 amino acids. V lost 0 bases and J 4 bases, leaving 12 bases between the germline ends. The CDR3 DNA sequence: TGCGCCAGCAGCTTGGCCGGGGGGCTGGCAGATACGCAGTATTTT. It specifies CASSLAGGLADTQYF.

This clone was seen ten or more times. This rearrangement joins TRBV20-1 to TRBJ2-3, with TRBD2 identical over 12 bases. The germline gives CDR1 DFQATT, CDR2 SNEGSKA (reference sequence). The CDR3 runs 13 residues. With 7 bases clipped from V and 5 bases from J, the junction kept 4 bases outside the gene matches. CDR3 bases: TGCAGTGGGGGGACTAGCGGGCTAGATACGCAGTATTTT. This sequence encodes CSGGTSGLDTQYF.

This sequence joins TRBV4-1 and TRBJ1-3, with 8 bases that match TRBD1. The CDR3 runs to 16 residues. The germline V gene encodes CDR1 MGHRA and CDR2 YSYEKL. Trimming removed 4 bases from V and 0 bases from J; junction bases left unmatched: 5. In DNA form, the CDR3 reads TGCGCCAGCAGCCGAGCAGGGGGCCTCTCTGGAAACACCATATATTTT. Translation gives CASSRAGGLSGNTIYF.

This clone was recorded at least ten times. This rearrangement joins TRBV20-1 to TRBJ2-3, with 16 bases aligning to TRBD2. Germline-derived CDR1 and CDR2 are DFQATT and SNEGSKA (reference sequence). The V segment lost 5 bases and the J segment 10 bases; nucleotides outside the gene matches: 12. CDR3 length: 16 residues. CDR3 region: CSASGTSGRAPPAQYF. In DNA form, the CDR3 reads TGCAGTGCTTCCGGGACTAGCGGGAGGGCCCCTCCAGCGCAGTATTTT.

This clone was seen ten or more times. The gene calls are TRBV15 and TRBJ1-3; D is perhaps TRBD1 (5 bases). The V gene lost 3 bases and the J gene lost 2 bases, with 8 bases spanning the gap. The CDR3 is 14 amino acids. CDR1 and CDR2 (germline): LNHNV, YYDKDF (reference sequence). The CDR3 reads CATSSGATGNTIYF. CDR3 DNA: TGTGCCACCAGCAGTGGGGCGACTGGAAACACCATATATTTT. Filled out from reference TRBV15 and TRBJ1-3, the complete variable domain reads DAMVIQNPRYQVTQFGKPVTLSCSQTLNHNVMYWYQQKSSQAPKLLFHYYDKDFNNEADTPDNFQSRRPNTSFCFLDIRSPGLGDTAMYLCATSSGATGNTIYFGEGSWLTVV.

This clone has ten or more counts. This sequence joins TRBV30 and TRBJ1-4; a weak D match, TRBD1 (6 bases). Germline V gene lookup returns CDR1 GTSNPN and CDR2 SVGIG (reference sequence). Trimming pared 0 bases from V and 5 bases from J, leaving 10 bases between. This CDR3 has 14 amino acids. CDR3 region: CAWSVGDTNEKLFF. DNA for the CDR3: TGTGCCTGGAGTGTAGGGGACACCAATGAAAAACTGTTTTTT.

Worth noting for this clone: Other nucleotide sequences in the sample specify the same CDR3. The chain's CDR3 is CSARTSGRAGYEQYF. For the CDR3, the DNA is TGCAGTGCACGTACTAGTGGGAGGGCCGGGTACGAGCAGTACTTC. V and J are TRBV20-1 and TRBJ2-7; 7 nucleotides line up with TRBD2. The germline V gene encodes CDR1 DFQATT and CDR2 SNEGSKA (reference sequence). The CDR3 is 15 residues long. Trimming cost V 6 bases and J 4 bases; bases outside gene matches: 15.

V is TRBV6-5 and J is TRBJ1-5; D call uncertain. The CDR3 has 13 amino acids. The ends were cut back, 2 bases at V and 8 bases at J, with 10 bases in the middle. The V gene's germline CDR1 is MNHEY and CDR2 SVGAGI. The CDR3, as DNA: TGTGCCAGCAGTTACAGGTATTGGGAGCCCCAGCATTTT. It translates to CASSYRYWEPQHF.

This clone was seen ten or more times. The CDR3 is CASSRISGGLYTEAFF. CDR3 sequence (DNA): TGTGCCAGTAGTCGGATTTCTGGGGGGTTGTACACTGAAGCTTTCTTT. V is TRBV19 and J is TRBJ1-1, with a possible D match to TRBD1 (5 bases). CDR3 length: 16 residues. Trimming shortened V by 5 bases and J by 3 bases, and 19 bases separated the two germline ends. CDR1 and CDR2 from the germline V gene are LNHDA and SQIVND (reference sequence).

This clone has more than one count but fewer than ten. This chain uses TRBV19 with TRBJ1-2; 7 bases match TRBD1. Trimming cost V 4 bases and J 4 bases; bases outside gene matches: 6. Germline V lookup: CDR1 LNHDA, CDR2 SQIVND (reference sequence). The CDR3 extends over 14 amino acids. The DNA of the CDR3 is TGTGCCAGTAGTAGGTTCCAGGGGGTCTATGGCTACACCTTC. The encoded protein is CASSRFQGVYGYTF.

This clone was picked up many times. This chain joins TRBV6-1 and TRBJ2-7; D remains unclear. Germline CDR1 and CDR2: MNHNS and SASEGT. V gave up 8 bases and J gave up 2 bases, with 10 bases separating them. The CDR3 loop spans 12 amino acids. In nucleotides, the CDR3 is TGTGCCAGCTGTACGGCAACCTACGAGCAGTACTTC. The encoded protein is CASCTATYEQYF.

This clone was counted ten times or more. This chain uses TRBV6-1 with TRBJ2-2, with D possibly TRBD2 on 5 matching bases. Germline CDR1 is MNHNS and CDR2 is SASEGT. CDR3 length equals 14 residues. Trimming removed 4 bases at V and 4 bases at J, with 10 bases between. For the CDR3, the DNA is TGTGCCAGCAGTGGGTCGGGGTCCACCGGGGAGCTGTTTTTT. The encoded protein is CASSGSGSTGELFF.

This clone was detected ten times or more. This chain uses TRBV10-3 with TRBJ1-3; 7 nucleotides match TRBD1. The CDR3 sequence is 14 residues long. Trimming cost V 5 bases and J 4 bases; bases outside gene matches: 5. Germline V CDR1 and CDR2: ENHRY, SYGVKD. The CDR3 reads CAISLDRAGNTIYF. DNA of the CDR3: TGTGCCATCAGTCTTGACAGGGCCGGAAACACCATATATTTT.

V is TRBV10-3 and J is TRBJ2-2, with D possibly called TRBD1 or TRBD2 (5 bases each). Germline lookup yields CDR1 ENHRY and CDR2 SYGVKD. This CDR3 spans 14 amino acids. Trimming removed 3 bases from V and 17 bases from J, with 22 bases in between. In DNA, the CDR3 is TGTGCCATCAGTGACAGGGCCGACACCGGGGACCTATTTTTT. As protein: CAISDRADTGDLFF.

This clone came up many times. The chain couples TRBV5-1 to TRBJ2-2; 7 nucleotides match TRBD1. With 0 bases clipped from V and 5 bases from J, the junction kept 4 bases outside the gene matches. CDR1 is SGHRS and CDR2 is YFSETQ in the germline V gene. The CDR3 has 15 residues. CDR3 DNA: TGCGCCAGCAGCTTGGCGCAACAGGGGACCGGGGAGCTGTTTTTT. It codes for CASSLAQQGTGELFF.